These 17 T cell receptor beta chains were all obtained from the same sample, sequenced in a study of blood T cell repertoires in COVID-19. TCRdb keeps only in-frame clones here, not all; method: immunoSEQ multiplex PCR. Found here are about 160,000 clones, around 80% of them singletons; the top ten hold approximately 22%. The sample taken for sequencing was peripheral blood. All receptors come from an elderly woman with acute or convalescent COVID-19.

The rearrangement joins TRBV9 to TRBJ1-4, with D maybe TRBD1 (5 bases). Trimming removed 3 bases at V and 7 bases at J, with 10 bases between. Germline V lookup: CDR1 SGDLS, CDR2 YYNGEE. The CDR3 runs to 13 residues. The CDR3, as DNA: TGTGCCAGCAGCGCCTCCGGGGGTGAAAAACTGTTTTTT. This codes for CASSASGGEKLFF.

The genes are TRBV3-1 (or the pseudogene TRBV3-2) and TRBJ2-2; TRBD2 matches at 8 bases. In germline, CDR1 is LGHDT, CDR2 YNNKEL (reference sequence). This CDR3 has 17 residues. With 0 bases clipped from V and 2 bases from J, the junction kept 5 bases outside the gene matches. The CDR3 protein is CASSQDHGRVNTGELFF. In nucleotides, the CDR3 is TGTGCCAGCAGCCAAGATCACGGGAGGGTAAACACCGGGGAGCTGTTTTTT.

V is TRBV7-8 and J is TRBJ1-6; no definite D call. The CDR3 sequence is 12 residues long. The ends were cut back, 5 bases at V and 7 bases at J, with 6 bases in the middle. Germline assignment: CDR1 SGHVS and CDR2 FQNEAQ. CDR3 in DNA: TGTGCCAGCAGCCGATTAAATTCACCCCTCCACTTT. This sequence encodes CASSRLNSPLHF. Based on the CDR3 plus reference TRBV7-8 and TRBJ1-6, the full variable domain is GAGVSQSPRYKVAKRGQDVALRCDPISGHVSLFWYQQALGQGPEFLTYFQNEAQLDKSGLPSDRFFAERPEGSVSTLKIQRTQQEDSAVYLCASSRLNSPLHFGNGTRLTVT.

The V gene is TRBV6-5, the J gene TRBJ1-5; possibly TRBD1 for D (6 bases). Germline V gene sequence: CDR1 MNHEY, CDR2 SVGAGI. The CDR3 has 14 residues. Deletions cut 5 bases from V and 6 bases from J, with 14 bases between. CDR3 nucleotide sequence: TGTGCCAGCAGTCGAGGGGGATTGGGTCAGCCCCAGCATTTT. Protein: CASSRGGLGQPQHF.

The chain joins TRBV5-1 to TRBJ2-7; 9 bases fit TRBD1. After removal of 4 bases from V and 4 bases from J, the junction contained 6 bases not matched to a gene. The CDR3 spans 14 residues. CDR1 is SGHRS and CDR2 is YFSETQ in the germline V gene. In DNA form, the CDR3 reads TGCGCCAGCAGCATCCCGGGACAGGGATACGAGCAGTACTTC. Amino acids: CASSIPGQGYEQYF.

The chain carries TRBV5-4 and TRBJ2-1; 13 bases align to TRBD2. Trimming took 4 bases from V and 4 from J; bases not matched to a gene: 8. This CDR3 spans 17 amino acids. The germline V gene encodes CDR1 SGHNT and CDR2 YYREEE (reference sequence). Written as DNA, the CDR3 is TGTGCCAGCAGCCGGGGGACTAGCGGGACGGGGTACAATGAGCAGTTCTTC. Translating it yields CASSRGTSGTGYNEQFF.

CDR3 in amino acids: CASSRQDNEQFF. CDR3 DNA sequence: TGTGCCAGCAGCCGGCAAGACAATGAGCAGTTCTTC. The rearrangement uses TRBV3-1 (or the pseudogene TRBV3-2) and TRBJ2-1; no definite D call. This CDR3 spans 12 amino acids. Germline V gene data show CDR1 as LGHDT and CDR2 as YNNKEL (reference sequence). Trimming removed 4 bases from V and 5 bases from J, with 6 bases in between.

The chain has TRBV19 and TRBJ2-7; tentative D call: TRBD2 (5 bases). This CDR3 is 13 amino acids long. V was cut by 3 bases and J by 5 bases, with 11 bases left in between. The germline gives CDR1 LNHDA, CDR2 SQIVND (reference sequence). In nucleotides, the CDR3 is TGTGCCAGTAGTATCCGCGGGTTCGACGAGCAGTACTTC. This gives the protein CASSIRGFDEQYF.

V and J are TRBV7-9 and TRBJ2-1, with TRBD2 identical over 11 bases. The CDR3 length is 16 residues. Germline V gene data show CDR1 as SEHNR and CDR2 as FQNEAQ (reference sequence). V gave up 5 bases and J gave up 8 bases; unmatched junction bases: 11. The CDR3 DNA follows: TGTGCCAGCAGCGCCCGCACTAGCGGGAGATTCGATGAGCAGTTCTTC. It specifies CASSARTSGRFDEQFF.

The J gene is TRBJ1-2, the V gene TRBV11-2; D uncertain. The CDR3 totals 15 residues. Trimming pared 5 bases from V and 3 bases from J, leaving 16 bases between. Germline V lookup: CDR1 SGHAT, CDR2 FQNNGV. The CDR3 DNA reads TGTGCCAGCAGCCTAGGCGGCCGGAAGTACTATGGCTACACCTTC. Amino acid sequence: CASSLGGRKYYGYTF.

This chain uses TRBV27 with TRBJ2-6; D is possibly TRBD1 (6 bases). Germline-derived CDR1 and CDR2 are MNHEY and SMNVEV (reference sequence). The CDR3 sequence is 20 residues long. The V end was cut by 7 bases, the J end by 2 bases, with 27 bases between. This chain's CDR3 is CASTTIGTSRTQTGANVLTF. DNA of the CDR3: TGTGCCAGCACCACAATAGGGACATCGCGAACTCAGACTGGGGCCAACGTCCTGACTTTC.

The chain recombines TRBV5-1 with TRBJ2-1, with 10 bases lining up with TRBD2. The CDR3 spans 15 residues. CDR1 and CDR2 from the germline V gene are SGHRS and YFSETQ. Losses at the gene ends were 4 bases for V and 8 bases for J; bases not matched to a gene: 9. The CDR3 loop reads CASSPGVAGGYEQFF. The DNA of the CDR3 is TGCGCCAGCAGCCCCGGAGTAGCGGGAGGATATGAGCAGTTCTTC.

This clone has only one observation. V usage is TRBV6-6 and J usage is TRBJ1-5; 7 bases map to TRBD1. There are 13 residues in the CDR3. The ends lost 6 bases at V and 7 bases at J; junction bases unmatched: 6. Germline V gene sequence: CDR1 MNHNY, CDR2 SVGAGI (reference sequence). In DNA, the CDR3 is TGTGCCAGCAGCCGCACAGGGGAACAGCCCCAGCATTTT. Its translation is CASSRTGEQPQHF.

V and J are TRBV4-1 and TRBJ2-3, with TRBD1 matching over 10 bases. The length of the CDR3 is 15 residues. Germline V lookup: CDR1 MGHRA, CDR2 YSYEKL. The V segment lost 4 bases and the J segment 4 bases; nucleotides outside the gene matches: 5. The CDR3 protein is CASSPRDRGSDTQYF. The CDR3 region has the DNA TGCGCCAGCAGCCCCCGGGACAGGGGTTCAGATACGCAGTATTTT.

The chain carries TRBV29-1 and TRBJ1-2, with D possibly TRBD1 on 5 matching bases. The CDR3 extends over 15 amino acids. Germline lookup yields CDR1 SQVTM and CDR2 ANQGSEA. The V end lost 2 bases, the J end lost 1 base, and 14 bases lay between the germline ends. In DNA, the CDR3 is TGCAGCGTTGAATTGCCGTTGACAGATAACTATGGCTACACCTTC. This encodes CSVELPLTDNYGYTF.

This chain uses TRBV12-3 or TRBV12-4 with TRBJ2-1; 7 positions agree with TRBD1. The CDR3 totals 11 residues. The V segment lost 7 bases and the J segment 9 bases; nucleotides outside the gene matches: 3. The CDR3 here is CASTQGVEQFF. As DNA, the CDR3 is TGTGCCAGCACCCAGGGGGTTGAGCAGTTCTTC.

The V gene is TRBV29-1, the J gene TRBJ2-7; D may be TRBD1 (5 bases). The CDR3 contains 12 residues. In germline, CDR1 is SQVTM, CDR2 ANQGSEA. The V end lost 3 bases, the J end lost 5 bases, and 11 bases lay between the germline ends. The CDR3 coding sequence is TGCAGCGTTGATCGGCAGGGCCACGAGCAGTACTTC. Protein sequence: CSVDRQGHEQYF.